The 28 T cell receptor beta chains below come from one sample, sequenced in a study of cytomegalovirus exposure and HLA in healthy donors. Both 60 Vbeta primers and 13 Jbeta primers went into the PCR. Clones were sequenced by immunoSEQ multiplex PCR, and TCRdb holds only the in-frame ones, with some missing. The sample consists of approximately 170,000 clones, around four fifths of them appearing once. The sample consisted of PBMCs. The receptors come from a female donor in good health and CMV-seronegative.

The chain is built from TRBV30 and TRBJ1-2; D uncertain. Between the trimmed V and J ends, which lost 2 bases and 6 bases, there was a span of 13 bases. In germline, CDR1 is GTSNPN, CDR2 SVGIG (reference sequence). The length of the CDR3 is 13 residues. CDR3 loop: CAWSPFPSDGYTF. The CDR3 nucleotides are TGTGCCTGGAGTCCGTTCCCCTCCGATGGCTACACCTTC.

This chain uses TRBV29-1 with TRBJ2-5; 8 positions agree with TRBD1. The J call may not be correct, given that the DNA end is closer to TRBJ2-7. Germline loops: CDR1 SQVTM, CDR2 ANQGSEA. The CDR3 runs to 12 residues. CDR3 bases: TGCAGCGTGTGGACAGGGAGCTACGAGCAGTACTTC. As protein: CSVWTGSYEQYF.

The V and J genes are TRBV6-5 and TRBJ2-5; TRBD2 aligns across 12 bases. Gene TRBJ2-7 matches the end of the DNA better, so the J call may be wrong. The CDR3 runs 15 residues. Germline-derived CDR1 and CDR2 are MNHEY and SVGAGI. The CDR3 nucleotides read TGTGCCAGCAATCCCTCTAGCGGGGGGGCCTACGAGCAGTACTTC. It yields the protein CASNPSSGGAYEQYF.

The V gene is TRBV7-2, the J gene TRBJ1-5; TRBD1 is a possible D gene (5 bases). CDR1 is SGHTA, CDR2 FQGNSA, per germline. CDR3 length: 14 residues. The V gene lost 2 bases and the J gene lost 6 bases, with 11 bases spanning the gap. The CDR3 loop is CASSLSEGPQPQHF. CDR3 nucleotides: TGTGCCAGCAGCTTATCGGAGGGACCTCAGCCCCAGCATTTT.

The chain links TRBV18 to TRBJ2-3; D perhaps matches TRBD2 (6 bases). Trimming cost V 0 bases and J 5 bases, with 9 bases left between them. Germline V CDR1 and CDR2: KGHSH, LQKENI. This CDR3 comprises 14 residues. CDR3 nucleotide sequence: TGTGCCAGCTCACCACCCACGGGGGAAGATACGCAGTATTTT. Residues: CASSPPTGEDTQYF.

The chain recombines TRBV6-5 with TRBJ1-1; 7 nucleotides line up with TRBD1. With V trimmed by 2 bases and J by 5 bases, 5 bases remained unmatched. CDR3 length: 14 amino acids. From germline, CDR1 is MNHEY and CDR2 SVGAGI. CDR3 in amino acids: CASSYEGAITEAFF. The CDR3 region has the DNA TGTGCCAGCAGTTACGAGGGGGCTATAACTGAAGCTTTCTTT.

The CDR3 region has the DNA TGTGCCAGCAGCTTAAGCGGATTTAACACCGGGGAGCTGTTTTTT. It is translated as CASSLSGFNTGELFF. The chain combines TRBV7-2 with TRBJ2-2; the D gene is possibly TRBD2 (5 bases). Germline V gives CDR1 SGHTA, CDR2 FQGNSA. The CDR3 runs to 15 residues. V dropped 2 bases and J dropped 2 bases, with 9 bases sitting between them. The full variable domain, rest sourced from reference TRBV7-2 and TRBJ2-2, is GAGVSQSPSNKVTEKGKDVELRCDPISGHTALYWYRQSLGQGLEFLIYFQGNSAPDKSGLPSDRFSAERTGGSVSTLTIQRTQQEDSAVYLCASSLSGFNTGELFFGEGSRLTVL.

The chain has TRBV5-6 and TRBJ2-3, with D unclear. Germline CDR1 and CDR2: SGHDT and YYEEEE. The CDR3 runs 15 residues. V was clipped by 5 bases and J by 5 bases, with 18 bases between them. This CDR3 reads CASSSLSSVRDTQYF. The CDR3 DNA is TGTGCCAGCAGTTCTCTTTCGTCTGTGAGAGATACGCAGTATTTT.

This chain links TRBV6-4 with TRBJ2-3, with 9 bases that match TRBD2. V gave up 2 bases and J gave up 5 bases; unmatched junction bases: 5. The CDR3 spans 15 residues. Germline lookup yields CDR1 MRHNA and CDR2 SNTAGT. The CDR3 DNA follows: TGTGCCAGCAGTGACAGCAGCGGGGGGCGAGATACGCAGTATTTT. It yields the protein CASSDSSGGRDTQYF.

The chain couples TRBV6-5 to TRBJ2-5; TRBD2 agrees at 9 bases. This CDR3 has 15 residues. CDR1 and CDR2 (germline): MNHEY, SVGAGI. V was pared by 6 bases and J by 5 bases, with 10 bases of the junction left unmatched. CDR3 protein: CASRGGGAGLETQYF. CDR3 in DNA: TGTGCCAGCAGGGGCGGGGGGGCCGGGTTGGAGACCCAGTACTTC.

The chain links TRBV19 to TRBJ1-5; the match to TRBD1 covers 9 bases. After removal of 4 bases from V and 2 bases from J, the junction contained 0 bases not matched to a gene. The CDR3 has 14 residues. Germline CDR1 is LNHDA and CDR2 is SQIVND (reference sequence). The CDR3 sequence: CASSRTGGNQPQHF. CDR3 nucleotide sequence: TGTGCCAGTAGTAGGACAGGGGGCAATCAGCCCCAGCATTTT.

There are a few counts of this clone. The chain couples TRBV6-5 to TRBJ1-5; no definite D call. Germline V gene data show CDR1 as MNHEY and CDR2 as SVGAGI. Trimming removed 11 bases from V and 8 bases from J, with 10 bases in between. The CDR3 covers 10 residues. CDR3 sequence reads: CAPGAKPQHF. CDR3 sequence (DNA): TGTGCCCCCGGAGCCAAGCCCCAGCATTTT.

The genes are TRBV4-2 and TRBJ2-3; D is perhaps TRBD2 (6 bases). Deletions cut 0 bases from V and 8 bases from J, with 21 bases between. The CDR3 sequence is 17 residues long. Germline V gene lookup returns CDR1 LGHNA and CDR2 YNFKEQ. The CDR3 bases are TGTGCCAGCAGCCAAGATCGAGGAGGCGGGGAGAGTGCTACGCAGTATTTT. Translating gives CASSQDRGGGESATQYF.

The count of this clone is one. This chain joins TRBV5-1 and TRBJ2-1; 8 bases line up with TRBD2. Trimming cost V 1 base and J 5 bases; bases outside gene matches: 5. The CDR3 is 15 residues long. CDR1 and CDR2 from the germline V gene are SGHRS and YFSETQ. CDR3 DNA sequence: TGCGCCAGCAGCTTGAGGAGTAGCGGGAACAATGAGCAGTTCTTC. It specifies CASSLRSSGNNEQFF.

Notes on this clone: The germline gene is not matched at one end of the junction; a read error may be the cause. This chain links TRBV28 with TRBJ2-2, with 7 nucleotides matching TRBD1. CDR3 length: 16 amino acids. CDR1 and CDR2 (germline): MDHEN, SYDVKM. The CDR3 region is CASSHYRGTNTRELFF. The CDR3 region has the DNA TGTGCCAGCAGCCACTACAGGGGCACGAACACCAGGGAGCTGTTTTTT.

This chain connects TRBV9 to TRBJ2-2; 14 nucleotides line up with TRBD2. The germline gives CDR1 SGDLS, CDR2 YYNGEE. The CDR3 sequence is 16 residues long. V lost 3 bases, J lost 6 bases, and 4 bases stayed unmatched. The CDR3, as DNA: TGTGCCAGCAGCGGGGGACTAGCGGGGGAACCCGGGGAGCTGTTTTTT. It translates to CASSGGLAGEPGELFF.

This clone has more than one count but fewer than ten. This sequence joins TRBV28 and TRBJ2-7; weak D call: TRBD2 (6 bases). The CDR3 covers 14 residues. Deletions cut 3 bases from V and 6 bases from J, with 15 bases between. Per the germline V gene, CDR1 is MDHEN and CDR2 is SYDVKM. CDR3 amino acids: CASSFRDLHLEQYF. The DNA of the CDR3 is TGTGCCAGCAGTTTTAGGGACTTACATCTCGAGCAGTACTTC. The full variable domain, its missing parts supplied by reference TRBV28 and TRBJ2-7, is DVKVTQSSRYLVKRTGEKVFLECVQDMDHENMFWYRQDPGLGLRLIYFSYDVKMKEKGDIPEGYSVSREKKERFSLILESASTNQTSMYLCASSFRDLHLEQYFGPGTRLTVT.

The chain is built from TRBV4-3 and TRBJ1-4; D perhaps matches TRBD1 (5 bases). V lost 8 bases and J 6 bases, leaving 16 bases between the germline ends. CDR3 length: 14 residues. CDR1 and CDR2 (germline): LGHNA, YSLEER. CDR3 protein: CASSPQGIDEKLFF. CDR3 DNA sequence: TGCGCCAGCTCGCCCCAGGGAATAGATGAAAAACTGTTTTTT.

The DNA for the CDR3 is TGCGCCAGCAGCTTAGCCTCGGGACTAGCGGTAACAGATACGCAGTATTTT. Protein product: CASSLASGLAVTDTQYF. J is TRBJ2-3 and V is TRBV5-1, with 11 bases fitting TRBD2. The CDR3 runs to 17 residues. V lost 2 bases to trimming and J lost 3 bases; unmatched junction nucleotides: 8. Germline assignment: CDR1 SGHRS and CDR2 YFSETQ.

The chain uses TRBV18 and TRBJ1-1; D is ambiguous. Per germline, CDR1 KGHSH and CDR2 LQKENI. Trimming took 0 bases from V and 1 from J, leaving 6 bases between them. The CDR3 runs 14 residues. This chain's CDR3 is CASSPPNGNTEAFF. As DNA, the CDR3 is TGTGCCAGCTCACCACCAAACGGGAACACTGAAGCTTTCTTT.

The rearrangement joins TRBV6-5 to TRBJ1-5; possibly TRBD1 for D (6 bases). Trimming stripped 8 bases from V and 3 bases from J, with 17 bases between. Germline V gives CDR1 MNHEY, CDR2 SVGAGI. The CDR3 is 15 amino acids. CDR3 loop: CASATRDIPNQPQHF. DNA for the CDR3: TGTGCCAGCGCTACCCGGGACATCCCCAATCAGCCCCAGCATTTT.

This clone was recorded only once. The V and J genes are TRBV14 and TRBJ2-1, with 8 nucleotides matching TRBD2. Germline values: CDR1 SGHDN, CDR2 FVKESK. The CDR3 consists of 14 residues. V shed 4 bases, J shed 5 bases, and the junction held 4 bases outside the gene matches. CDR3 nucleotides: TGTGCCAGCAGCCCGGGAGGGTGGAACAATGAGCAGTTCTTC. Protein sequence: CASSPGGWNNEQFF.

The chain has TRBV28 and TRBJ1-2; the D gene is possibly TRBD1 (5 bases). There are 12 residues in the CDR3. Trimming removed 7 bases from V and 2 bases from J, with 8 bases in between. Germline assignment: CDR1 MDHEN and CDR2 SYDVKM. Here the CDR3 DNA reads TGTGCCAGCAAGGAGGGGAACTATGGCTACACCTTC. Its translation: CASKEGNYGYTF.

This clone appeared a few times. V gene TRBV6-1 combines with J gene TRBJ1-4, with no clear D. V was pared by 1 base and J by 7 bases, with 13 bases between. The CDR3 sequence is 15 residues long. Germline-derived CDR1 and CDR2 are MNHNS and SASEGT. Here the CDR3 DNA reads TGTGCCAGCAGTGAAGTAGCCCTGGCGGGTGAAAAACTGTTTTTT. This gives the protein CASSEVALAGEKLFF.

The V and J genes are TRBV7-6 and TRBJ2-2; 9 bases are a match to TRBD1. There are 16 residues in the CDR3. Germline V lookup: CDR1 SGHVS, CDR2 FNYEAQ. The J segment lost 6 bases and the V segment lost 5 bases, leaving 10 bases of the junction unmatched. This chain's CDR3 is CASSLDSGQGPGELFF. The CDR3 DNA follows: TGTGCCAGCAGCCTAGATAGTGGACAGGGGCCCGGGGAGCTGTTTTTT.

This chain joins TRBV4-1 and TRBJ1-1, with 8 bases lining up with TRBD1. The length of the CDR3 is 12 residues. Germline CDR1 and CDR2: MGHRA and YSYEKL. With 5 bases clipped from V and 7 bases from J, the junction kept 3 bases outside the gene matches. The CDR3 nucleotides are TGCGCCAGCAGCGCAGGGGGCAATGAAGCTTTCTTT. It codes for CASSAGGNEAFF.

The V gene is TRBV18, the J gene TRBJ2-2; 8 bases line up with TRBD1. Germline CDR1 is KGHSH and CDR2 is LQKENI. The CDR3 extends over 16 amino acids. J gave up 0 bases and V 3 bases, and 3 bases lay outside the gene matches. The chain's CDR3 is CASSPGQGSNTGELFF. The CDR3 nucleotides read TGTGCCAGCTCACCTGGACAGGGCTCGAACACCGGGGAGCTGTTTTTT.

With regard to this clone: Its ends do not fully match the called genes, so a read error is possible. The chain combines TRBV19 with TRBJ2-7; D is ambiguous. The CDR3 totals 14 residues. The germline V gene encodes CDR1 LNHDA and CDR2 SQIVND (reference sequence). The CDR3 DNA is TGTGCCAGTAGTTTGCTCAGTGTCTCCAACGAGCAGTACTTC. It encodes CASSLLSVSNEQYF.